These T cell receptor beta chains were read from a single sample in a study of CD8 T cells in Susac syndrome. A single record per CDR3 protein comes from TCRdb applying MiXCR to the immunoSEQ multiplex PCR reads. The data show more than 85,000 distinct CDR3 sequences, about 94% seen once. Input material: CD4+ T cells from PBMCs. Source of these receptors: a human donor with Susac syndrome. Each CDR3 is given with its conserved first and last residue.

v_call cdr3_aa
TRBV14 CASSRQGSETQYF
TRBV30 CAWKGAGVADTQFF
TRBV6-1 CAGGTPRGDEQYF
TRBV12-3/TRBV12-4 CASSPLTGTGGLRGYTF
TRBV18 CASSSRQGSSGEQYF
TRBV5-1 CASSRRQGRAETQYF
TRBV20-1 CSQRLGLGSYEQYF
TRBV20-1 CSARSGGAALNHSPLHF
TRBV20-1 CSARNRATEAFF
TRBV20-1 CSARLAGARGETQYF
TRBV20-1 CSVPTGTSYYEQYF
TRBV4-1 CASSQVVRAGDTQYF
TRBV7-9 CASSLEAQGGGYTF
TRBV20-1 CSADGTAPRETQYF
TRBV20-1 CSARGQTETEAFF
TRBV30 CAWRPKAGNTIYF
TRBV5-1 CASSLGANEQFF
TRBV12-3/TRBV12-4 CASTRHLSGANVLTF
TRBV7-6 CASSLEFMSAYEQYF
TRBV7-9 CASSGRDRTYEQYF
TRBV14 CASSQELAGEQFF
TRBV18 CASSQGQGVLDTQYF
TRBV19 CASSKTAGEDTQYF
TRBV2 CASARQGPGEQYF
TRBV12-3/TRBV12-4 CASIRRAVMNTEAFF
TRBV25-1 CASRAGPPKNTEAFF
TRBV12-3/TRBV12-4 CASSLGYNEQFF
TRBV3-1 CASSQAGGEAFF
TRBV12-3/TRBV12-4 CASSRQGLGYTF
TRBV28 CASRADRGRDTEAFF